The 9 T cell receptor beta chains reported below all come from one sample, sequenced in a study of cytomegalovirus exposure and HLA in healthy donors. The study ran its PCR with 60 Vbeta and 13 Jbeta primers. Generated by immunoSEQ multiplex PCR, the TCRdb table keeps only in-frame clones and is missing some. The data show nearly 110,000 clones, 74% seen once. Material for sequencing was PBMCs. The receptors derive from a woman between 40 and 50 years old in good health and CMV-seropositive.

V and J are TRBV29-1 and TRBJ1-2, with 9 nucleotides matching TRBD1. The germline CDR1 and CDR2 sequences are SQVTM and ANQGSEA. The CDR3 contains 14 residues. Trimming cost V 7 bases and J 4 bases; bases outside gene matches: 10. This CDR3 reads CSADRDRALYGYTF. The DNA for the CDR3 is TGCAGCGCGGACCGGGACAGGGCCCTCTATGGCTACACCTTC.

The chain is built from TRBV27 and TRBJ2-6; D is perhaps TRBD2 (5 bases). Germline-derived CDR1 and CDR2 are MNHEY and SMNVEV (reference sequence). V lost 6 bases and J 3 bases, leaving 15 bases between the germline ends. CDR3 length: 16 residues. The CDR3 reads CASSPDRGYGANVLTF. For the CDR3, the DNA is TGTGCCAGCAGCCCCGATAGAGGGTATGGGGCCAACGTCCTGACTTTC. Looking up the rest from reference TRBV27 and TRBJ2-6 gives the full variable domain: EAQVTQNPRYLITVTGKKLTVTCSQNMNHEYMSWYRQDPGLGLRQIYYSMNVEVTDKGDVPEGYKVSRKEKRNFPLILESPSPNQTSLYFCASSPDRGYGANVLTFGAGSRLTVL.

A few counts support this clone. This chain joins TRBV6-1 and TRBJ2-4, with 8 bases matching TRBD1. With V trimmed by 7 bases and J by 4 bases, 6 bases remained unmatched. Germline lookup yields CDR1 MNHNS and CDR2 SASEGT. This CDR3 has 14 residues. In nucleotides, the CDR3 is TGTGCCAGCAACGGACAGGGCCATAAAAACATTCAGTACTTC. This gives the protein CASNGQGHKNIQYF.

The rearrangement joins TRBV13 to TRBJ1-6, with 9 bases identical to TRBD1. Trimming cost V 5 bases and J 8 bases; bases outside gene matches: 4. This CDR3 comprises 14 residues. In germline, CDR1 is PRHDT, CDR2 FYEKMQ (reference sequence). The CDR3 region has the DNA TGTGCCAGCAGCCGCCGGGACAGGGATTCACCCCTCCACTTT. Translating it yields CASSRRDRDSPLHF.

This clone was seen once. CDR3 loop: CAWSQWAAYTF. CDR3 DNA sequence: TGTGCCTGGAGCCAATGGGCCGCCTACACCTTC. The gene calls are TRBV30 and TRBJ1-2; D ambiguous. Germline V CDR1 and CDR2: GTSNPN, SVGIG (reference sequence). The CDR3 consists of 11 residues. V lost 3 bases and J 10 bases, leaving 12 bases between the germline ends.

There are a few counts of this clone. The chain links TRBV5-4 to TRBJ1-2; D uncertain. Germline V gene lookup returns CDR1 SGHNT and CDR2 YYREEE (reference sequence). V was pared by 0 bases and J by 8 bases, with 14 bases between. The CDR3 has 14 amino acids. The CDR3 loop is CASSLASVKRGYTF. The CDR3 DNA is TGTGCCAGCAGCTTGGCCTCGGTTAAGAGGGGCTACACCTTC. Complete variable domain (other parts from reference TRBV5-4 and TRBJ1-2): ETGVTQSPTHLIKTRGQQVTLRCSSQSGHNTVSWYQQALGQGPQFIFQYYREEENGRGNFPPRFSGLQFPNYSSELNVNALELDDSALYLCASSLASVKRGYTFGSGTRLTVV.

This clone was picked up a small number of times. The V gene is TRBV5-1, the J gene TRBJ2-7; D possibly corresponds to TRBD2 (5 bases). Trimming removed 4 bases at V and 2 bases at J, with 16 bases between. This CDR3 has 15 amino acids. The germline V gene has CDR1 SGHRS and CDR2 YFSETQ. The CDR3 DNA reads as TGCGCCAGCAGCAATCTTCCCGGGGAGACCTACGAGCAGTACTTC. The encoded protein is CASSNLPGETYEQYF.

V gene TRBV5-1 combines with J gene TRBJ1-1; TRBD1 aligns across 7 bases. J gave up 1 base and V 5 bases, and 2 bases lay outside the gene matches. The CDR3 totals 13 residues. Germline assignment: CDR1 SGHRS and CDR2 YFSETQ. CDR3 coding DNA: TGCGCCAGCAGGGGACAGCAGAACACTGAAGCTTTCTTT. Protein sequence: CASRGQQNTEAFF.

This clone came up a few times. The chain couples TRBV19 to TRBJ1-3; D remains ambiguous. Germline-derived CDR1 and CDR2 are LNHDA and SQIVND (reference sequence). The ends were cut back, 8 bases at V and 3 bases at J, with 8 bases in the middle. The length of the CDR3 is 12 residues. In DNA, the CDR3 is TGTGCCAGTTCAGAGGGTGGAAACACCATATATTTT. Translating gives CASSEGGNTIYF.